Listed below are T cell receptor beta chains from one sample, sequenced in a study of blood T cell repertoires in COVID-19. Profiling relied on immunoSEQ multiplex PCR, and the TCRdb table lists in-frame clones only, not all of them. The data hold 100,000 to 150,000 clones, with 75% to 90% observed a single time. Sequencing was done on a sample of PBMCs or T cells enriched from blood (not recorded which). Receptors were obtained from a woman aged 45-60 years who had recovered from COVID-19. Each CDR3 is given with its conserved first and last residue. Each record gives: V gene, J gene, D gene, clone size, CDR3 protein, CDR3 DNA. A D gene is named only where the DNA matches it firmly. Some rows have no size entry. The others give once, few or many, or a class for an expanded clone.

>TRBV27|TRBJ1-1|TRBD1|-
CASSSYRTGQDTEAFF
TGTGCCAGCAGTTCTTACCGGACAGGTCAGGACACTGAAGCTTTCTTT
>TRBV6-5|TRBJ2-7|TRBD1|few
CASSYGTGAYEQYF
TGTGCCAGCAGTTACGGGACAGGGGCCTACGAGCAGTACTTC
>TRBV9|TRBJ2-3|TRBD1|-
CASSERQGGSTDTQYF
TGTGCCAGCAGCGAACGACAGGGGGGAAGCACAGATACGCAGTATTTT
>TRBV6-2/TRBV6-3|TRBJ2-3|TRBD2|-
CASSPPSGGTDTQYF
TGTGCCAGCAGTCCCCCTAGCGGGGGTACAGATACGCAGTATTTT
>TRBV5-4|TRBJ2-5|-|-
CASSTVGPGETQYF
-
>TRBV10-3|TRBJ1-1|TRBD1|-
CATNRGLGITEAFF
TGTGCCACAAACAGGGGTCTGGGAATCACTGAAGCTTTCTTT
>TRBV12-3/TRBV12-4|TRBJ1-1|TRBD1|-
CASSGTAKLTFF
TGTGCCAGCAGTGGGACAGCTAAGCTTACTTTCTTT
>TRBV7-9|TRBJ2-3|TRBD1|once
CASYGTGEPDTQYF
TGTGCCAGCTACGGGACAGGGGAGCCAGATACGCAGTATTTT
>TRBV5-1|TRBJ1-1|-|-
CASSSETAANTEAFF
TGCGCCAGCAGCTCGGAGACAGCCGCGAACACTGAAGCTTTCTTT
>TRBV7-9|TRBJ1-2|-|-
CASSLSLRGSGYTF
TGTGCCAGCAGCTTATCCCTGAGGGGGAGTGGCTACACCTTC
>TRBV4-1|TRBJ2-1|TRBD2|-
CASSRGAGGVGNEQFF
TGCGCCAGCAGCCGGGGCGCGGGGGGCGTTGGAAATGAGCAGTTCTTC
>TRBV19|TRBJ1-2|-|-
CASSAGQYLYGYTF
TGTGCCAGTAGTGCTGGACAGTACCTCTATGGCTACACCTTC
>TRBV7-2|TRBJ2-1|TRBD2|-
CASSLEPTSGARNEQFF
TGTGCCAGCAGCTTAGAACCGACTAGCGGGGCCCGCAATGAGCAGTTCTTC
>TRBV28|TRBJ1-1|TRBD1|-
CASSGETGANTEAFF
TGTGCCAGCAGTGGGGAGACAGGGGCGAACACTGAAGCTTTCTTT
>TRBV27|TRBJ2-1|TRBD2|-
CASSSGPERGDSYEQFF
TGTGCCAGCAGTTCAGGGCCGGAGCGGGGGGACTCTTATGAGCAGTTCTTC
>TRBV4-1|TRBJ2-4|TRBD1|-
CASSQDETGASLWAKNIQYF
TGCGCCAGCAGCCAAGATGAGACAGGGGCTTCTTTATGGGCCAAAAACATTCAGTACTTC
>TRBV4-3|TRBJ2-3|-|few
CASSLTTSSTDTQYF
TGCGCCAGCAGCCTAACTACCTCAAGCACAGATACGCAGTATTTT
>TRBV7-8|TRBJ2-7|-|-
CASSLFQLGDSYEQYF
TGTGCCAGCAGCTTATTCCAATTAGGGGACTCCTACGAGCAGTACTTC
>TRBV30|TRBJ1-2|-|-
CAWSVKGNYGYTF
TGTGCCTGGAGTGTAAAGGGGAACTATGGCTACACCTTC
>TRBV12-5|TRBJ2-1|-|-
CASGLCTDSLTCNEQFF
TGTGCTAGTGGTTTGTGCACGGACTCGTTAACCTGCAATGAGCAGTTCTTC
>TRBV3-1/TRBV3-2|TRBJ2-1|TRBD2|once
CASSRSGGVNNEQFF
TGTGCCAGCAGCCGGAGCGGGGGGGTCAACAATGAGCAGTTCTTC
>TRBV7-9|TRBJ2-3|TRBD2|-
CASSSPLRTSGGISQYF
TGTGCCAGCAGCTCCCCTCTCCGGACTAGCGGGGGAATTTCGCAGTATTTT
>TRBV9|TRBJ2-1|TRBD2|-
CASSVLGRGGNNEQFF
TGTGCCAGCAGCGTATTGGGACGGGGGGGGAACAATGAGCAGTTCTTC
>TRBV3-1/TRBV3-2|TRBJ2-2|-|-
CASSQSHTGELFF
TGTGCCAGCAGCCAAAGCCACACCGGGGAGCTGTTTTTT
>TRBV9|TRBJ1-6|-|-
CASSPSNRVDSPLHF
TGTGCCAGCAGCCCCAGTAACAGGGTGGATTCACCCCTCCACTTT
>TRBV29-1|TRBJ2-7|TRBD2|-
CSVVAGGYEQYF
TGCAGCGTTGTGGCGGGGGGCTACGAGCAGTACTTC
>TRBV7-9|TRBJ2-7|TRBD2|-
CASSPRGGHEQYF
TGTGCCAGCAGCCCACGGGGGGGCCACGAGCAGTACTTC
>TRBV9|TRBJ1-6|TRBD1|-
CASSFFSGGNSPLHF
TGTGCCAGCAGCTTTTTCTCAGGGGGCAATTCACCCCTCCACTTT
>TRBV7-9|TRBJ1-2|-|-
CASSPRTVSGYGYTF
TGTGCCAGCAGCCCCCGTACGGTTTCGGGGTATGGCTACACCTTC